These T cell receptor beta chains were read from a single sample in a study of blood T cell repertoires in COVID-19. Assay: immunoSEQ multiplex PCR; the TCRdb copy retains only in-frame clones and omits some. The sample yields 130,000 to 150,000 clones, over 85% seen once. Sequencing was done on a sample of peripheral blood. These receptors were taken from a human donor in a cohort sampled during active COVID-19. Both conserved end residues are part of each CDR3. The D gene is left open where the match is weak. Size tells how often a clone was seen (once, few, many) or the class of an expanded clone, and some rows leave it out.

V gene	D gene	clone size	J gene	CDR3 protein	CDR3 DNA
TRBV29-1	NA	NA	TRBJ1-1	CSVEDQRTAKAFF	TGCAGCGTTGAAGATCAAAGAACAGCTAAAGCTTTCTTT
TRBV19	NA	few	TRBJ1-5	CASSPSSSNQPQHF	TGTGCCAGTAGTCCGAGTAGCAGCAATCAGCCCCAGCATTTT
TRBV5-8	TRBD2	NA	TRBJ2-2	CASSLTSGVTGELFF	TGTGCCAGCAGCTTGACTAGCGGAGTCACCGGGGAGCTGTTTTTT
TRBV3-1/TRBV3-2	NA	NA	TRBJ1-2	CASSQESLPNYGYTF	TGTGCCAGCAGCCAAGAATCGCTACCTAACTATGGCTACACCTTC
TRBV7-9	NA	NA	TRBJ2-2	CASGRGIGELFF	TGTGCCAGCGGCCGGGGGATCGGGGAGCTGTTTTTT
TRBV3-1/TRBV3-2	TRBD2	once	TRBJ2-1	CASSHIAGGPYNEQFF	TGTGCCAGCAGCCACATAGCGGGGGGCCCCTACAATGAGCAGTTCTTC
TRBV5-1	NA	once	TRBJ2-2	CASSTRQDNTGELFF	TGCGCCAGCAGCACACGACAGGACAACACCGGGGAGCTGTTTTTT
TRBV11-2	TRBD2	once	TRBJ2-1	CASVPRGLAGDNEQFF	TGTGCCAGCGTACCCAGGGGACTAGCGGGGGACAATGAGCAGTTCTTC
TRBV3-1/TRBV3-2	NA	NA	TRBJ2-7	CASSPAPGYEQYF	TGTGCCAGCAGCCCAGCACCGGGTTACGAGCAGTACTTC
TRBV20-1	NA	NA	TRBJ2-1	CSAGEHEQFF	TGCAGTGCTGGGGAGCATGAGCAGTTCTTC
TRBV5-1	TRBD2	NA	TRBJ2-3	CASSLAGSGRHTDTQYF	TGCGCCAGCAGCTTGGCCGGTAGCGGGCGACACACAGATACGCAGTATTTT
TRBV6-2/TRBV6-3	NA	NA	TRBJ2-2	CASSFQGTGTGELFF	TGTGCCAGCAGTTTTCAGGGGACGGGCACCGGGGAGCTGTTTTTT
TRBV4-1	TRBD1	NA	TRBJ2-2	CASSPQGGQGAGELFF	TGCGCCAGCAGCCCGCAAGGGGGACAGGGGGCCGGGGAGCTGTTTTTT
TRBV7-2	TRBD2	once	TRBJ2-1	CASSLNAGGNEQFF	TGTGCCAGCAGCTTAAATGCGGGGGGCAATGAGCAGTTCTTC
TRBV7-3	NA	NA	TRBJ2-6	CASSLGRGGGANVLTF	TGTGCCAGCAGCTTAGGCCGGGGAGGAGGGGCCAACGTCCTGACTTTC
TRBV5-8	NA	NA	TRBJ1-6	CASSKLDGSYNSPLHF	TGTGCCAGCAGTAAATTAGATGGTTCCTATAATTCACCCCTCCACTTT
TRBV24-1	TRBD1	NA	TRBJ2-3	CATSDPGQGEDTQYF	TGTGCCACCAGTGACCCCGGACAGGGGGAGGATACGCAGTATTTT
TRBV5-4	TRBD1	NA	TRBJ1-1	CASSTTGGNTEAFF	TGTGCCAGCAGTACCACAGGGGGGAACACTGAAGCTTTCTTT
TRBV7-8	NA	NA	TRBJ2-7	CASSHTVVGGDSYEQYF	TGTGCCAGCAGCCACACCGTTGTCGGGGGAGATTCCTACGAGCAGTACTTC
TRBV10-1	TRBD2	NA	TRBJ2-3	CASSTTSGGPDTQYF	TGCGCCAGCAGTACCACTAGCGGGGGTCCAGATACGCAGTATTTT
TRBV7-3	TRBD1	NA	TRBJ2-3	CASSFDRGFTDTQYF	TGTGCCAGCAGCTTCGACAGGGGGTTCACAGATACGCAGTATTTT
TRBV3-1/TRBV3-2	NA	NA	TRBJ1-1	CASSPAGTSTEAFF	TGTGCCAGCAGCCCGGCCGGGACTTCCACTGAAGCTTTCTTT